The entry below gives a single T cell receptor beta chain sequence along with its context. The antigen it binds to is not known. No much larger clonotype is one base removed from it; base qualities were not supplied. At the DNA level, this CDR3 is encoded by other sequences in the same sample as well. The immunoSEQ Assay, a bias-controlled multiplex PCR, was used to amplify TCRbeta CDR3 regions from genomic DNA. The original pipeline was this. Within the assay, amplification of reference gene primers was used to estimate how many nucleated cells each sample contained. To quantify the absolute abundance of each unique TCRbeta CDR3 rearrangement, sequence reads were collapsed and filtered. Productive Simpson clonality was computed per sample as the square root of Simpson's diversity index over productive rearrangements. This immuneACCESS table, as held by TCRdb, lists in-frame sequences with V and J called but not all clones. Of the missing ones, under half trace to an unresolved V gene in checked studies; the others have no known cause. D and trimming were read from the DNA, whereas the V and J calls and clone size are those reported in that table. Across this sample there are under 200,000 clones, with approximately 90% seen only once. The ten largest clones capture roughly 21% of the sample.

The trim is 6 bases for V and 4 bases for J, with a gap of 12 bases between the germline ends. From its cysteine to its phenylalanine, the CDR3 spans 13 amino acids. The retained sequence is limited to the CDR3, 39 bases, with the frame set at the first base. The germline V gene encodes CDR1 MNHEY and CDR2 SVGAGI. The collaborating institutions used their own protocols to collect whole blood in K2EDTA tubes. For TCRbeta analysis, collaborator samples were shipped as frozen whole blood, as isolated PBMCs, or as DNA extracted from either sample type. The sample is drawn from a study of blood T cell repertoires in COVID-19 (dated by TCRdb to the early 2020s). Study-level background: The collaborator samples originated in the United States, Italy and Spain and spanned the acute and convalescent phases of COVID-19. The material from the prospective study consisted of cDNA or gDNA derived from T cells, B-cell-depleted T cells, or PBMCs. The repertoires were made available in a free public database intended to serve as a resource for research on the immune response to SARS-CoV-2. Where HLA class I and class II types were available, the types were taken from metadata supplied by the sample provider, not from assay-based typing. Sample metadata almost always included a de-identified subject ID, COVID-19 status, age in years and sex. The dataset comprised deeply sampled blood TCRbeta repertoires from subjects exposed to, actively infected with, or recovered from COVID-19. Samples were obtained from the ongoing ImmuneRACE study (first 160 participants) and from about 1,300 subjects provided by 6 global collaborators.

The investigation overall reported the following: The amount of clinical and demographic metadata varied by source and participant and was provided uncurated.

This clonotype originated in a man between 60 and 70 years old with active or convalescent COVID-19. Sequencing used peripheral blood. The chain links TRBV6-5 with TRBJ2-5; the D segment could be TRBD2, given 7 matching bases. The nucleotide sequence is TGTGCCAGCAGAAGGGGGGGTGGAGAGACCCAGTACTTC. Its protein is CASRRGGGETQYF.